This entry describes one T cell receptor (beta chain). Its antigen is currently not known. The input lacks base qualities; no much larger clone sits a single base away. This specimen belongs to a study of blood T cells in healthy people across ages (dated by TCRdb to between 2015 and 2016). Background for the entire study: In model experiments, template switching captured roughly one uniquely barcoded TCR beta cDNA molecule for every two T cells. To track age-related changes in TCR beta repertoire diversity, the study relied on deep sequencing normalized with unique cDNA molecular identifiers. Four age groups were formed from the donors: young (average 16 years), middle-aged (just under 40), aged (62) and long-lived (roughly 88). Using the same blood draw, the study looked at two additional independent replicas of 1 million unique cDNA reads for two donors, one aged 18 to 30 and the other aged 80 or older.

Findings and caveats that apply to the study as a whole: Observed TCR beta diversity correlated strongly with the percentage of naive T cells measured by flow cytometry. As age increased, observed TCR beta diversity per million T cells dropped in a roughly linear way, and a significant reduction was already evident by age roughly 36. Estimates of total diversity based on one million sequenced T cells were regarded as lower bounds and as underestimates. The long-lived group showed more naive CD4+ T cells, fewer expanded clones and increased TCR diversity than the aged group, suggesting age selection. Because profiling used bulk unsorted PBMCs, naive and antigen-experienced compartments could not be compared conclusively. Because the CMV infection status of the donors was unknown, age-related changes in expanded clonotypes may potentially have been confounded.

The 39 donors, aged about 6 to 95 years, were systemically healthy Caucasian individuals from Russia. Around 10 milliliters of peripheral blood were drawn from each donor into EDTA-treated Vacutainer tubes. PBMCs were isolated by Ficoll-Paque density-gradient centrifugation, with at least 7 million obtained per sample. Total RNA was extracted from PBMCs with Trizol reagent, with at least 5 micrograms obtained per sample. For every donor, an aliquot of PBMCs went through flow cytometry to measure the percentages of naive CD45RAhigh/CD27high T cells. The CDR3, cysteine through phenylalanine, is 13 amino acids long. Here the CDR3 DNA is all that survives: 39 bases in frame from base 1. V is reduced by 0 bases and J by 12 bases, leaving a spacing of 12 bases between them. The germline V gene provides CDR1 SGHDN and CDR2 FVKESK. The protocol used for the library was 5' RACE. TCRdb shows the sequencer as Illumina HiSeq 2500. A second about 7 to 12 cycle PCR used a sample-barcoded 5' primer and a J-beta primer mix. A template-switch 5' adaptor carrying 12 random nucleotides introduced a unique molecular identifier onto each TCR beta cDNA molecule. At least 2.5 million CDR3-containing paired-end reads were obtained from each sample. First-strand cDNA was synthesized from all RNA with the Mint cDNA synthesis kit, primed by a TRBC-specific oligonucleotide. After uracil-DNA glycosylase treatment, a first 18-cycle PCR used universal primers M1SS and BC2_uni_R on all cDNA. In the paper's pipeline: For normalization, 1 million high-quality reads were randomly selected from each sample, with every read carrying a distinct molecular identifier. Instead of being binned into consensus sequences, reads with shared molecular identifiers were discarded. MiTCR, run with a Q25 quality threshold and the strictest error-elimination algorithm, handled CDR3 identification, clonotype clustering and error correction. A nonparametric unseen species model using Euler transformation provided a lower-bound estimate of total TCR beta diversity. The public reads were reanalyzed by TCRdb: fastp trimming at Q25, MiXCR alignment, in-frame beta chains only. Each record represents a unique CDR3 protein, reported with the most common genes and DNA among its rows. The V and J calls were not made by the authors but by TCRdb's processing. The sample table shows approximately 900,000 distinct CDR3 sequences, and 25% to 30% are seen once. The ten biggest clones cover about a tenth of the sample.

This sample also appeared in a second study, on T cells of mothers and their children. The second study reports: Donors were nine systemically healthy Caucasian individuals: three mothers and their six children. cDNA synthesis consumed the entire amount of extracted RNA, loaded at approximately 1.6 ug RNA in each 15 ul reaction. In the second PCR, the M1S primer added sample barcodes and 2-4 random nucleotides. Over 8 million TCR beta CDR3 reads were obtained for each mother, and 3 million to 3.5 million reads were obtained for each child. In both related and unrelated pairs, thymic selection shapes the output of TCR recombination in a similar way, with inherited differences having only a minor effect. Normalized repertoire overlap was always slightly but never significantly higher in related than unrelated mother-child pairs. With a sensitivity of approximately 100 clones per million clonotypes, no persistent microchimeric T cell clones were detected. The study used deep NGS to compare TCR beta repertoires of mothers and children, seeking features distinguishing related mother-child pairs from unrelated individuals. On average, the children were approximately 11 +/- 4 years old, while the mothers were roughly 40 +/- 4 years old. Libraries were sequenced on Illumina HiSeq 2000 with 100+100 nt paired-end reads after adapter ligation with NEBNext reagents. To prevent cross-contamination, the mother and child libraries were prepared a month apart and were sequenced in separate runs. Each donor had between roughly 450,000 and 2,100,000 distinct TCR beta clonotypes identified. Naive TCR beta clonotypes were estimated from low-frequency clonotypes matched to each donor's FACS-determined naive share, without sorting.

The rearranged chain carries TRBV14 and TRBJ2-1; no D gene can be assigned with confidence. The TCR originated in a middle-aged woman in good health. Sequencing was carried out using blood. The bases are TGTGCCAGCAGCCAAGATCGGGCGAGTTTGCAGTTCTTC. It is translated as CASSQDRASLQFF.